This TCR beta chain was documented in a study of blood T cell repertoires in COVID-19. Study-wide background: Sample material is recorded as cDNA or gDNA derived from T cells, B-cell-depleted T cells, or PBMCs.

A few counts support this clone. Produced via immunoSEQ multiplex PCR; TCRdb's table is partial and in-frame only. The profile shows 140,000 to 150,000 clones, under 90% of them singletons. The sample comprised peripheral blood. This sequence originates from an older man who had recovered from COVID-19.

The CDR3 nucleotides read TGTGCCAGCAGCTCGACAGCCATGAACACTGAAGCTTTCTTT. Its translation: CASSSTAMNTEAFF. The chain carries TRBV5-4 and TRBJ1-1; the D gene is possibly TRBD1 (5 bases). The V end lost 3 bases, the J end lost 0 bases, and 9 bases lay between the germline ends. Germline CDR1 SGHNT, CDR2 YYREEE (reference sequence). This CDR3 is 14 amino acids long. Full variable domain (missing parts from reference TRBV5-4 and TRBJ1-1): ETGVTQSPTHLIKTRGQQVTLRCSSQSGHNTVSWYQQALGQGPQFIFQYYREEENGRGNFPPRFSGLQFPNYSSELNVNALELDDSALYLCASSSTAMNTEAFFGQGTRLTVV.